This T cell receptor (beta chain) was recorded in a study of spatial heterogeneity in lung cancer. About the research overall: Each unique TCR and UMI combination was seen more than ten times on average in raw reads.

V was shortened by 2 bases and J by 2 bases, with 5 bases between the two germline ends. Germline V gene lookup returns CDR1 SGHTA and CDR2 FQGNSA. The CDR3 has 13 residues. General observations from the study: Coverage of tumor T cells, by estimate, reached roughly 7% for alpha chains and about 12% for beta chains. Expanded intratumoral alpha and beta TCR counts tracked tumor mutation counts.

As to this clonotype: Its cognate antigen is unknown.

Stated time point: sample taken at primary tumor resection. Single TCR cDNA molecules each had their own unique molecular identifier. Using its own MiXCR run on the 5' RACE reads, TCRdb lists one record per CDR3 protein. The sample lists 25,000 to 30,000 distinct CDR3 sequences, around 7% occurring once. The source was lung tumor tissue, collected at surgery. V and J are TRBV7-2 and TRBJ2-3; D not resolved. The source of this sequence is a male donor with early-stage non-small cell lung cancer. This CDR3 reads CASSLLDTDTQYF. As DNA, the CDR3 is TGTGCCAGCAGCTTACTCGACACAGATACGCAGTATTTT.